The sequence of this TCR beta chain was determined in a study of blood T cell repertoires in COVID-19. Study context: Samples came from the United States, Italy and Spain, spanning acute and convalescent COVID-19.

As originally analysed: The authors estimated nucleated cell counts from reference gene primer amplification. Using immunoSEQ multiplex PCR, the repertoire was profiled, and TCRdb retains in-frame clones only, with some absent. V and J calls plus clone size are reproduced from that table; the DNA served to infer D and trimming. The sample lists roughly 160,000 clones; around 85% were seen once. The length of the CDR3 is 14 residues. The ends were cut back, 7 bases at V and 8 bases at J, with 21 bases in the middle. Germline V gene data show CDR1 as SQVTM and CDR2 as ANQGSEA. Seattle's enrolled individuals joined amid active infection and were then monitored longitudinally.

This TCR derives from an elderly man with COVID-19, enrolled during active disease. Sequenced input: peripheral blood. This chain links TRBV29-1 with TRBJ2-1, with D uncertain. DNA of the CDR3: TGCAGCGCTTACGTTCCCCCCCCGGGTTATGAGCAGTTCTTC. Residues: CSAYVPPPGYEQFF.